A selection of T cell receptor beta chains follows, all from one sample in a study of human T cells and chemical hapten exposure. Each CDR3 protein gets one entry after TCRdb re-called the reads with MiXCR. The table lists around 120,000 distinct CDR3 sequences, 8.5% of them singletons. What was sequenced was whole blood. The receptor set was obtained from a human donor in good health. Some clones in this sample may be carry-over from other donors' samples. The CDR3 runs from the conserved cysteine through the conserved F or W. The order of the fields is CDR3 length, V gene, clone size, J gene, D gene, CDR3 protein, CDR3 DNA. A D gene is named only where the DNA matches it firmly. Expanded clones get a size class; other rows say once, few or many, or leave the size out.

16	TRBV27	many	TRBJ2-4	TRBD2	CASSPRLAGVKNIQYF	TGTGCCAGCAGTCCACGACTAGCGGGAGTCAAAAACATTCAGTACTTC
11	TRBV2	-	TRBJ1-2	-	CASSVEYGYTF	TGTGCCAGCAGTGTCGAGTATGGCTACACCTTC
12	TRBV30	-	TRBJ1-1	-	CAWGTANTEAFF	TGTGCCTGGGGGACCGCGAACACTGAAGCTTTCTTT
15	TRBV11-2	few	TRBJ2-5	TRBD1	CASSLDRGLQETQYF	TGTGCCAGCAGCTTAGACAGGGGGTTACAAGAGACCCAGTACTTC
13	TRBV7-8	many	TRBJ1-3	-	CASSLALRNTIYF	TGTGCCAGCAGCTTAGCGCTGAGAAACACCATATATTTT
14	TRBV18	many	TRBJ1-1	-	CASSPIGLLAEAFF	TGTGCCAGCTCACCGATTGGCCTCCTGGCAGAAGCTTTCTTT
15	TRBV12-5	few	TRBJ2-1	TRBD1	CASGPWDSSYNEQFF	TGTGCTAGTGGTCCCTGGGACAGCTCCTACAATGAGCAGTTCTTC
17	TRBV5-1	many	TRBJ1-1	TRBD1	CASSLVGTGAMNTEAFF	TGCGCCAGCAGCTTGGTGGGGACAGGCGCCATGAACACTGAAGCTTTCTTT
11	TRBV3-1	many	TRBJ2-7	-	CASSHLDEQYF	TGTGCCAGCAGCCATCTTGACGAGCAGTACTTC
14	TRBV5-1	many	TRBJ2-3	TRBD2	CASSLAASGDTQYF	TGCGCCAGCAGCTTGGCGGCTAGCGGAGATACGCAGTATTTT
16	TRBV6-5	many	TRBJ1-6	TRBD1	CASSYFIDRVDSPLHF	TGTGCCAGCAGTTACTTTATCGACAGGGTAGATTCACCCCTCCACTTT
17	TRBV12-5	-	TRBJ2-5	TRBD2	CASGLVGLGGQEETQYF	TGTGCTAGTGGTTTGGTCGGACTAGGAGGGCAAGAAGAGACCCAGTACTTC
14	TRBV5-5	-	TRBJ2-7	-	CASSFRPSFDEQYF	TGTGCCAGCAGCTTCAGACCGAGCTTCGACGAGCAGTACTTC
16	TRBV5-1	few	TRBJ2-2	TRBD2	CASSPYIAGNTGELFF	TGCGCCAGCAGCCCTTATATAGCGGGGAACACCGGGGAGCTGTTTTTT
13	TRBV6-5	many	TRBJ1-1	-	CASSYPLSEEAFF	TGTGCCAGCAGTTACCCCCTTTCAGAAGAAGCTTTCTTT
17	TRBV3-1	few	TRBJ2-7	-	CASSQEPPQGGTYEQYF	TGTGCCAGCAGCCAAGAACCCCCCCAGGGAGGAACCTACGAGCAGTACTTC
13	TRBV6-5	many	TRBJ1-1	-	CASSYSLNTEAFF	TGTGCCAGCAGTTACTCCTTGAACACTGAAGCTTTCTTT
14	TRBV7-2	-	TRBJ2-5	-	CASSHGRGKETQYF	TGTGCCAGCAGCCATGGCAGGGGAAAAGAGACCCAGTACTTC
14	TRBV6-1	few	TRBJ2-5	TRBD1	CASQPGQGMETQYF	TGTGCCAGCCAACCGGGACAGGGGATGGAGACCCAGTACTTC
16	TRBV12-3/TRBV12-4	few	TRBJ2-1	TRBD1	CASRPRQGSSYNEQFF	TGTGCCAGCAGACCTCGACAGGGTAGCTCCTACAATGAGCAGTTCTTC
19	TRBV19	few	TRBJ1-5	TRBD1	CASSIWIWSGTGENQPQHF	TGTGCCAGTAGTATTTGGATTTGGTCCGGGACAGGGGAAAATCAGCCCCAGCATTTT
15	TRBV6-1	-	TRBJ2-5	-	CASIPRHLVEETQYF	TGTGCCAGCATCCCCAGACATCTAGTCGAAGAGACCCAGTACTTC
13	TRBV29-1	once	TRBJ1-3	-	CSVATVSGNTIYF	TGCAGCGTTGCAACAGTGAGTGGAAACACCATATATTTT
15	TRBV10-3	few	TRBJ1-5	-	CAISEARGSNQPQHF	TGTGCCATCAGTGAGGCCAGAGGGAGCAATCAGCCCCAGCATTTT
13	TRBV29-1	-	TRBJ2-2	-	CSAAATNTGELFF	TGCAGCGCGGCAGCCACGAACACCGGGGAGCTGTTTTTT
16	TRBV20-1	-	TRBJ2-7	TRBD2	CSARDPLAGAFYEQYF	TGCAGTGCTAGAGACCCACTAGCGGGGGCGTTCTACGAGCAGTACTTC
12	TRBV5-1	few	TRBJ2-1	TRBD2	CASSDTSDTEFF	TGCGCCAGCAGCGATACTAGCGATACCGAGTTCTTC
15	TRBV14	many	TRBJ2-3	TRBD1	CASSLWTGITDTQYF	TGTGCCAGCAGCCTCTGGACAGGTATCACAGATACGCAGTATTTT
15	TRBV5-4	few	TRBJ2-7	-	CASSSRDIPSYEQYF	TGTGCCAGCAGCTCGCGGGACATCCCCTCCTACGAGCAGTACTTC
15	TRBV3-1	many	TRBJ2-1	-	CASSQGLPSSPEQFF	TGTGCCAGCAGCCAAGGTCTCCCTAGCAGTCCTGAGCAGTTCTTC
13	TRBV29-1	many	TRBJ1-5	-	CSVAQGLWQPQHF	TGCAGCGTTGCTCAGGGGCTCTGGCAGCCCCAGCATTTT
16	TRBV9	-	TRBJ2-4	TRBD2	CASSSRTSEAKNIQYF	TGTGCCAGCAGCTCTCGGACTAGCGAGGCCAAAAACATTCAGTACTTC
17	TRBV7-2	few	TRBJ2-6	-	CASSPDQGRTGANVLTF	TGTGCCAGCAGCCCCGACCAGGGTAGGACTGGGGCCAACGTCCTGACTTTC
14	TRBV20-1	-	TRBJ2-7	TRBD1	CSARGDRGPYEQYF	TGCAGTGCTAGAGGCGACAGGGGCCCCTACGAGCAGTACTTC
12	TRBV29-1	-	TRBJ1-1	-	CSVAGGNTEAFF	TGCAGCGTTGCCGGCGGTAACACTGAAGCTTTCTTT
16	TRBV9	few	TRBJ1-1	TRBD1	CASSVGRDRMNTEAFF	TGTGCCAGCAGCGTAGGCAGGGACAGGATGAACACTGAAGCTTTCTTT
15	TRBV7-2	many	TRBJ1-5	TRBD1	CASSLDRGGNQPQHF	TGTGCCAGCAGCTTAGACAGGGGAGGGAATCAGCCCCAGCATTTT
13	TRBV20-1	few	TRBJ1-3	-	CSARVDSGNTIYF	TGCAGTGCTAGAGTGGACTCTGGAAACACCATATATTTT
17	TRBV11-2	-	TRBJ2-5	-	CASSSPSRGRVQETQYF	TGTGCCAGCAGCTCGCCCTCTCGTGGAAGAGTCCAAGAGACCCAGTACTTC
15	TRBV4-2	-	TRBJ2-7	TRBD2	CASSQQRGESYEQYF	TGTGCCAGCAGCCAGCAGCGGGGGGAATCCTACGAGCAGTACTTC
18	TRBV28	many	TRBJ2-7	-	CASSPHPNPGPISYEQYF	TGTGCCAGCAGTCCCCACCCTAACCCGGGACCCATCTCCTACGAGCAGTACTTC
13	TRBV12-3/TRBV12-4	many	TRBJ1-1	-	CASSLIWGTEAFF	TGTGCCAGCAGTTTAATCTGGGGGACTGAAGCTTTCTTT
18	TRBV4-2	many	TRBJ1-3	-	CASSQDPDQALSGNTIYF	TGTGCCAGCAGCCAAGATCCTGATCAGGCCCTCTCTGGAAACACCATATATTTT
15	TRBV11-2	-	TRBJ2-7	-	CASSPRTVPSYEQYF	TGTGCCAGCAGCCCCCGGACAGTGCCCTCCTACGAGCAGTACTTC
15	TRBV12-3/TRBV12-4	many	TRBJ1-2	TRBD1	CASSSRQGGPYGYTF	TGTGCCAGCAGTTCACGACAGGGTGGTCCCTATGGCTACACCTTC
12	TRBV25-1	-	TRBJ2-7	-	CASSDSPGEQYF	TGTGCCAGCAGTGATTCCCCGGGGGAGCAGTACTTC
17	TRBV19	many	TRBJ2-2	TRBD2	CASSTLPGSGSTGELFF	TGTGCCAGTAGTACCCTCCCGGGTAGCGGGAGCACCGGGGAGCTGTTTTTT
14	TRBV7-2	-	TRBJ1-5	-	CASSLQVSNQPQHF	TGTGCCAGCAGCTTACAAGTTAGCAATCAGCCCCAGCATTTT
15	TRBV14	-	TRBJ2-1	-	CASSQDRASYNEQFF	TGTGCCAGCAGCCAAGATCGGGCGTCCTACAATGAGCAGTTCTTC
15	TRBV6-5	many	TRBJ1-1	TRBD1	CASSPMDRGRTEAFF	TGTGCCAGCAGTCCAATGGACAGGGGGCGTACTGAAGCTTTCTTT
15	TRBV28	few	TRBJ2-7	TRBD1	CASSFRTGASYEQYF	TGTGCCAGCAGTTTCCGCACAGGGGCCTCCTACGAGCAGTACTTC
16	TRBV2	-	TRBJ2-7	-	CASSGGSGTDSYEQYF	TGTGCCAGCAGTGGGGGATCCGGGACGGACTCCTACGAGCAGTACTTC
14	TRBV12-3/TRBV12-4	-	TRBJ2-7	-	CASSLGHSSYEQYF	TGTGCCAGCAGTTTAGGGCACAGCTCCTACGAGCAGTACTTC
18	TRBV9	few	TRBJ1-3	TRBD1	CASSGKGDRFPSGNTIYF	TGTGCCAGCAGCGGAAAAGGGGACAGATTTCCCTCTGGAAACACCATATATTTT
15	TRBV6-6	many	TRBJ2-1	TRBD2	CASSYLAGGPNEQFF	TGTGCCAGCAGTTACCTAGCGGGAGGGCCGAATGAGCAGTTCTTC
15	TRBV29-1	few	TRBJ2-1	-	CSVEEGSSSYNEQFF	TGCAGCGTTGAAGAGGGGTCTAGCTCCTACAATGAGCAGTTCTTC
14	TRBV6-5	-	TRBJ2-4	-	CASRRGVAKNIQYF	TGTGCCAGCAGAAGAGGAGTAGCCAAAAACATTCAGTACTTC
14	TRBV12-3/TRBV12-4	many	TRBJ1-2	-	CASSYLDGSMGYTF	TGTGCCAGCAGTTACTTGGACGGCTCTATGGGCTACACCTTC